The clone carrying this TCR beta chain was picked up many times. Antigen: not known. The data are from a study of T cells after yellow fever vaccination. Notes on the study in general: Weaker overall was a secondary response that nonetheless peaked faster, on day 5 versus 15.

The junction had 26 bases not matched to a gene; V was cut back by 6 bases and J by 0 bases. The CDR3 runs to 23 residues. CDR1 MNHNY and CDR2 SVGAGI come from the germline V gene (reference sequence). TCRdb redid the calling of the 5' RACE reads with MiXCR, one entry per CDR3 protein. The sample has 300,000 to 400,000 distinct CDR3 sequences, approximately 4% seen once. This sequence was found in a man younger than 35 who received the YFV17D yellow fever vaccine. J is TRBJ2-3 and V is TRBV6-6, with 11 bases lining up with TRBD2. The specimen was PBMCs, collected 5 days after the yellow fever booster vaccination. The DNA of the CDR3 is TGTGCCAGCAGACCAGACAGGCAGTGGCTAGCGGGGGGCAACATTACTAGCACAGATACGCAGTATTTT. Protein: CASRPDRQWLAGGNITSTDTQYF.